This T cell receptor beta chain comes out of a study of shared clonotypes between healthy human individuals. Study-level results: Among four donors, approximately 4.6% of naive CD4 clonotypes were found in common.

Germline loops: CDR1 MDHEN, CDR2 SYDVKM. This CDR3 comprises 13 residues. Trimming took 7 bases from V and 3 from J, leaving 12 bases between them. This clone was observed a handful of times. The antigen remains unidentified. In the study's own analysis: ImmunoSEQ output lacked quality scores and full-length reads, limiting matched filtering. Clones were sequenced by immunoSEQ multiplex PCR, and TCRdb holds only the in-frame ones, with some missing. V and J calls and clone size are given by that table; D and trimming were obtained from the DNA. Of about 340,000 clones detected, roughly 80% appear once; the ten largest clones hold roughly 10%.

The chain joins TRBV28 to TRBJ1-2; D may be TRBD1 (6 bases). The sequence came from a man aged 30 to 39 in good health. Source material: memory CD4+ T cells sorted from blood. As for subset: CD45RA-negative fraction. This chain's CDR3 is CASIGGYYYGYTF. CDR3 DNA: TGTGCCAGCATAGGGGGTTATTACTATGGCTACACCTTC.